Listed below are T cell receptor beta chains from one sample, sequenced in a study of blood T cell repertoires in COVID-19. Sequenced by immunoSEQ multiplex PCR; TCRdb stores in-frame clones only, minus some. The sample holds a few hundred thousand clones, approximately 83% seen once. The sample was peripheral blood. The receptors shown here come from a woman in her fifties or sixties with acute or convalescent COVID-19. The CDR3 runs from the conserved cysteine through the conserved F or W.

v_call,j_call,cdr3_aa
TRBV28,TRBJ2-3,CASSLLASDTQYF
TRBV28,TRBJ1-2,CASNGRHYGYTF
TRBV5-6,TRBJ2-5,CASSLGLAAYQETQYF
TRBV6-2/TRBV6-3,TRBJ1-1,CASSISGTGGAWNTEAFF
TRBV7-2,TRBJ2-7,CASSLGLAVTYEQYF
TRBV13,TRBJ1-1,CASSYQGSTEAFF
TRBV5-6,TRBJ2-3,CASSFGTRADTQYF
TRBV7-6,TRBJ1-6,CASSSQGSGYNSPLHF
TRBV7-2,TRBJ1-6,CASSSREGPSPLHF
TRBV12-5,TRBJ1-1,CASGFAGPQYTEAFF
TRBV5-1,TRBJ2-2,CASSSPQHRVTNTGELFF
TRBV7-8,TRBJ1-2,CASSLVGGAANYGYTF
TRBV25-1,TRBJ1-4,CASRGQGGEDEKLFF
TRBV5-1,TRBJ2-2,CASRSSGGLPNTGELFF
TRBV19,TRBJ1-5,CASSSQQGARNQPQHF
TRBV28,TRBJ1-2,CASSPSPGKRNYGYTF
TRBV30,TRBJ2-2,CAWSGTRTSGNTGELFF
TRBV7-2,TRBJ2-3,CASSETPTSGGISTDTQYF
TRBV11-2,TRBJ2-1,CASTFSSYNEQFF
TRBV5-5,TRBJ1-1,CASSLKGAHTTEAFF
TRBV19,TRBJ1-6,CASTLDRVGNSPLHF
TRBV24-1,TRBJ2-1,CATPGTGESNEQFF
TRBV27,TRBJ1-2,CASSQIGGSYGYTF
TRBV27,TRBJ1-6,CASSLKARRGGSNSPLHF
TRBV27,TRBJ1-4,CASSPGQINEKLFF
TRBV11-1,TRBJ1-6,CASSLLEQGNSPLHF
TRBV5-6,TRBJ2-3,CASSRRAGSTDTQYF
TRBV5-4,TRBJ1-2,CASTLGGANYGYTF
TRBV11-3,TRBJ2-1,CASSSLQGLGQFF